This T cell receptor beta chain came from a study of blood T cell repertoires in COVID-19. CDR3 length equals 14 residues. V was pared by 6 bases and J by 0 bases, with 9 bases between. CDR1 is SNHLY, CDR2 FYNNEI, per germline. The data were produced by immunoSEQ multiplex PCR, yet TCRdb's version contains in-frame clones alone and is incomplete. The data contain just under 350,000 clones, around 83% of them singletons. The receptor was derived from a man aged 25-45 years with active or convalescent COVID-19. V usage is TRBV2 and J usage is TRBJ1-3, with a weak D call TRBD1 (5 bases). Specimen: peripheral blood. The CDR3 DNA is TGTGCCAGCAGCCTGGACAACTCTGGAAACACCATATATTTT. As protein: CASSLDNSGNTIYF. Supplemented by reference TRBV2 and TRBJ1-3, the full variable domain reads EPEVTQTPSHQVTQMGQEVILRCVPISNHLYFYWYRQILGQKVEFLVSFYNNEISEKSEIFDDQFSVERPDGSNFTLKIRSTKLEDSAMYFCASSLDNSGNTIYFGEGSWLTVV.